The entry below gives a single TCR beta chain sequence along with its context. Its target is unknown. The treatment: oral pan-JAK inhibitor, 5-10 mg twice daily. Peripheral blood, together with lesional scalp punch biopsies, was collected from alopecia areata patients. The record originates from a study of CD8+ T cells in alopecia areata. Background on the study: Among treated patients, oral tofacitinib was administered at 5 to 10 mg twice daily. The study's findings and limits: An increase in clonality over normal scalp was evident in lesional scalp, especially alopecia totalis/universalis. Scalp clonality and expanded CD8+ clones among the top 100 showed significant decreases with tofacitinib. When scalp samples are sequenced, resident alphabeta T cells of normal skin are also captured.

Extracted from the samples, RNA was reverse transcribed into cDNA to serve as the sequencing template. The repertoire was sequenced with immunoSEQ multiplex PCR; TCRdb's copy has only in-frame clones and lacks some. Of 3,500 to 4,500 clones in the sample, 74% were seen once. Germline lookup yields CDR1 LGHNA and CDR2 YSLEER. The V and J ends lost 3 bases and 8 bases, in that order; junction bases with no gene match: 7. The CDR3 runs 14 residues. The clonotype was recovered from a human donor with alopecia areata. This sequence joins TRBV4-3 and TRBJ1-2, with 9 nucleotides matching TRBD1. Material: skin, obtained at week 24, from a patient treated with tofacitinib. The chain's CDR3 is CASSHGQGLSGYTF. The CDR3 bases are TGCGCCAGCAGCCACGGACAGGGGCTGAGCGGCTACACCTTC.